Sequencing of this T cell receptor (beta chain) was carried out in a study of blood T cell repertoires in COVID-19. This table comes from immunoSEQ multiplex PCR, and its TCRdb copy is limited to in-frame clones, with some not included. Seen here are hundreds of thousands of clones, roughly 85% observed once, and the top ten hold 5.1%. This clonotype was sampled from a man aged 50 or older with active or convalescent COVID-19. Sequencing was done on a sample of peripheral blood.

In nucleotides, the CDR3 is TGTGCCAGCAGCCCGGACTTACTGGGTAGCCCCGAGCAGTACTTC. Its translation is CASSPDLLGSPEQYF. The chain links TRBV4-2 to TRBJ2-7; a weak D match, TRBD2 (5 bases). Germline CDR1 is LGHNA and CDR2 is YNFKEQ. The germline V and J ends were trimmed by 4 bases and 6 bases, with 19 bases remaining between them. The CDR3 sequence is 15 residues long.